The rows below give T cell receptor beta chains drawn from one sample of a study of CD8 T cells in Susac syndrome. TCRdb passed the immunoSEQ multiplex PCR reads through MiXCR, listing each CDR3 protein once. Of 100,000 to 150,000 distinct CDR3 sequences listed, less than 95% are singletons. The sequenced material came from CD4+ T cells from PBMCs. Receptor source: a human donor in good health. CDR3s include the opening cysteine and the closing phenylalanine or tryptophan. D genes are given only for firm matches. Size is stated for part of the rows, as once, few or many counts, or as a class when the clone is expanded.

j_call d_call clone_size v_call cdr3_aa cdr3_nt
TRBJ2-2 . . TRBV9 CASSARRALAGELFF TGTGCCAGCAGCGCCCGAAGGGCATTGGCCGGGGAGCTGTTTTTT
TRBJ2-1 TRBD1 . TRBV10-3 CAISEFKTGSNNEQFF TGTGCCATCAGTGAGTTCAAGACAGGGTCAAACAATGAGCAGTTCTTC
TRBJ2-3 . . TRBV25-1 CASGTPLYRMTQYF TGTGCCAGCGGGACCCCGCTATATAGGATGACGCAGTATTTT
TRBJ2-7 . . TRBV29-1 CSVAGPLPSYEQYF TGCAGCGTTGCTGGACCCCTCCCCTCCTACGAGCAGTACTTC
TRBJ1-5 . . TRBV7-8 CASSLTPNQPQHF TGTGCCAGCAGCCTCACCCCAAATCAGCCCCAGCATTTT
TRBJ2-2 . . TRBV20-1 CSALQPTGELFF TGCAGTGCTTTACAGCCGACCGGGGAGCTGTTTTTT
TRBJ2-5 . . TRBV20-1 CSARGSGVETQYF TGCAGTGCTAGGGGTAGTGGGGTGGAGACCCAGTACTTC
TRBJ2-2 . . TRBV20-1 CSARVGGTFTGELFF TGCAGTGCTAGAGTCGGCGGGACCTTCACCGGGGAGCTGTTTTTT
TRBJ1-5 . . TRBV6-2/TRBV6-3 CASSPSTHNQPQHF TGTGCCAGCAGTCCGTCCACCCACAATCAGCCCCAGCATTTT
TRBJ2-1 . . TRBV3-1 CASSQGLPPHNEQFF TGTGCCAGCAGCCAAGGTCTACCGCCCCACAATGAGCAGTTCTTC
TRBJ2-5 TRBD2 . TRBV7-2 CASSLRLAGALETQYF TGTGCCAGCAGCCTAAGACTAGCGGGAGCTTTGGAGACCCAGTACTTC
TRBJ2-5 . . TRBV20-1 CSPGGGGTQYF TGCAGTCCAGGCGGTGGCGGGACCCAGTACTTC
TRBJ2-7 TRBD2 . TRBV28 CAITHSGLAREQYF TGTGCCATTACCCATTCCGGACTAGCGCGGGAGCAGTACTTC
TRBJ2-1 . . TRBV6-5 CASRSRSSYNEQFF TGTGCCAGCAGATCAAGGAGCTCCTACAATGAGCAGTTCTTC
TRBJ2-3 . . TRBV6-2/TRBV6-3 CASSPGDTDTQYF TGTGCCAGCAGTCCAGGGGACACAGATACGCAGTATTTT
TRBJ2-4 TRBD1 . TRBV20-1 CSAREPTGLGIQYF TGCAGTGCTAGAGAACCGACAGGGTTAGGCATTCAGTACTTC
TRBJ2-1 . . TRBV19 CASSIDQSEQFF TGTGCCAGTAGTATAGATCAGAGTGAGCAGTTCTTC
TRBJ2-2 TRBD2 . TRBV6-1 CASRRTLGTSGNTGELFF TGTGCCAGCAGGAGGACTCTTGGGACTAGCGGTAACACCGGGGAGCTGTTTTTT
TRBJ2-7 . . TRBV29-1 CSVGDRNEGAEQYF TGCAGCGTGGGAGACCGGAACGAGGGAGCCGAGCAGTACTTC
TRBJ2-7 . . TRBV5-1 CASYPPGARNEQYF TGCGCCAGCTATCCCCCAGGGGCCCGAAACGAGCAGTACTTC
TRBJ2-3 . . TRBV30 CAWNPAGLRTQYF TGTGCCTGGAACCCCGCTGGACTCCGGACGCAGTATTTT
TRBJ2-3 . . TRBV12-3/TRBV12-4 CASTAAGAGDTQYF TGTGCCAGCACCGCGGCAGGGGCTGGAGATACGCAGTATTTT
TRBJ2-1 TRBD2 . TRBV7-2 CASSRPGLAGVDEQFF TGTGCCAGCAGTCGGCCAGGGCTAGCGGGAGTTGATGAGCAGTTCTTC
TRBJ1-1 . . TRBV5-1 CASSLENSLNTEAFF TGCGCCAGCAGCTTGGAGAACAGCTTGAACACTGAAGCTTTCTTT
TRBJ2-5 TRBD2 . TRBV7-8 CAGGGETQYF TGTGCCGGCGGGGGGGAGACCCAGTACTTC
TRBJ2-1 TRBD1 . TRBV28 CASRATGVNEQFF TGTGCCAGCAGAGCTACAGGGGTCAATGAGCAGTTCTTC
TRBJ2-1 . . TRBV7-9 CASSYLNSDEQFF TGTGCCAGCAGCTACTTAAATTCCGATGAGCAGTTCTTC
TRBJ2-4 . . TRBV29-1 CSVEDLRGPAKNIQYF TGCAGCGTTGAAGATCTTCGGGGGCCGGCCAAAAACATTCAGTACTTC
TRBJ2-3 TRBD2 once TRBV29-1 CSVGLALRTDTQYF TGCAGCGTTGGACTAGCCCTTCGCACAGATACGCAGTATTTT
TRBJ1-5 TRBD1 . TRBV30 CAWRGQGNQPQHF TGTGCCTGGAGGGGACAGGGGAACCAGCCCCAGCATTTT
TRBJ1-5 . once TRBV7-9 CASSLDQGRQPQHF TGTGCCAGCAGCTTAGACCAGGGGCGTCAGCCCCAGCATTTT
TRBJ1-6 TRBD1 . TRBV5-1 CASSLGGGRLSDSPLHF TGCGCCAGCAGCCTTGGAGGGGGCCGCTTGTCTGATTCACCCCTCCACTTT
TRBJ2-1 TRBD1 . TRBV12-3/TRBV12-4 CASSWAGTGYNEQFF TGTGCCAGCAGTTGGGCCGGGACAGGGTATAATGAGCAGTTCTTC
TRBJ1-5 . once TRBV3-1 CASSQATQDQPQHF TGTGCCAGCAGCCAAGCCACCCAGGATCAGCCCCAGCATTTT
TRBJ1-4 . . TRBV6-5 CASSSLGKFEKLFF TGTGCCAGCAGTTCCCTGGGGAAGTTTGAAAAACTGTTTTTT
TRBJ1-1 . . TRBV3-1 CASSQRRSTRVTEAFF TGTGCCAGCAGCCAAAGACGTTCAACGAGGGTCACTGAAGCTTTCTTT
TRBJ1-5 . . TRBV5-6 CASSLYGNQPQHF TGTGCCAGCAGCTTGTATGGCAATCAGCCCCAGCATTTT
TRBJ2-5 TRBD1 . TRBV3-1 CASSLRQGSETQYF TGTGCCAGCAGCCTAAGACAGGGGTCGGAGACCCAGTACTTC
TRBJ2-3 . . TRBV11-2 CASSLDWLADTQYF TGTGCCAGCAGCTTAGATTGGTTGGCAGATACGCAGTATTTT
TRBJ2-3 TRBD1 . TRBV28 CASSLGTGRTQYF TGTGCCAGCAGTTTAGGGACAGGGAGGACGCAGTATTTT
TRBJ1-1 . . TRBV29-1 CSAKNRFLNTEAFF TGCAGCGCTAAAAACAGGTTCTTGAACACTGAAGCTTTCTTT
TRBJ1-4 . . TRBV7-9 CASSSLPGAEKLFF TGTGCCAGCAGCTCACTCCCAGGGGCAGAAAAACTGTTTTTT